Presented here are 23 T cell receptor beta chains from one specimen sequenced in a study of blood T cell repertoires in COVID-19. The protocol was immunoSEQ multiplex PCR, while the TCRdb copy is restricted to in-frame clones and leaves out a portion. Of roughly 200,000 clones in the sample, 80% to 90% are singletons; the top ten hold 11%. The sample comprised peripheral blood. These TCRs come from a human donor with active or convalescent COVID-19. The donor label of this sample is uncertain.

This clone was seen only once. The chain couples TRBV19 to TRBJ2-5; the match to TRBD1 covers 8 bases. After removal of 10 bases from V and 4 bases from J, the junction contained 14 bases not matched to a gene. CDR1 is LNHDA and CDR2 is SQIVND in the germline V gene (reference sequence). CDR3 length: 15 amino acids. The CDR3 loop reads CAISPGGLGGETQYF. The CDR3 DNA is TGTGCCATCAGTCCAGGGGGCTTAGGCGGAGAGACCCAGTACTTC.

This clone was counted a single time. The J gene is TRBJ2-3, the V gene TRBV5-6; perhaps TRBD1 as D (5 bases). The germline V and J ends were trimmed by 7 bases and 4 bases, with 10 bases remaining between them. Per the germline V gene, CDR1 is SGHDT and CDR2 is YYEEEE. CDR3 length: 12 amino acids. CDR3 amino acids: CASETGPDTQYF. CDR3 sequence (DNA): TGTGCCAGCGAAACAGGCCCAGATACGCAGTATTTT.

V gene TRBV27 combines with J gene TRBJ2-7; tentatively, D is TRBD2 (6 bases). Trimming shortened V by 8 bases and J by 6 bases, and 11 bases separated the two germline ends. CDR3 length: 11 amino acids. Germline V lookup: CDR1 MNHEY, CDR2 SMNVEV (reference sequence). CDR3 sequence reads: CASERGGEQYF. The CDR3 DNA is TGTGCCAGCGAGAGGGGAGGCGAGCAGTACTTC.

The chain employs TRBV24-1 and TRBJ2-5; 8 bases agree with TRBD2. In germline, CDR1 is KGHDR, CDR2 SFDVKD. The V gene end was trimmed by 2 bases and the J gene end by 5 bases; junction bases not matched to a gene: 12. This CDR3 is built from 17 residues. The CDR3 coding sequence is TGTGCCACCAGTGATTCTAAAAGCGGGGGCGGATGGGAGACCCAGTACTTC. Protein product: CATSDSKSGGGWETQYF.

The chain is built from TRBV6-2 or TRBV6-3 and TRBJ2-2; TRBD1 might be the D (6 bases). CDR1 and CDR2 (germline): MNHEY, SVGEGT. The CDR3 is 14 residues long. V was clipped by 5 bases and J by 5 bases, with 12 bases between them. The CDR3 DNA reads TGTGCCAGCAGTCAATCGGGACAAACCGGGGAGCTGTTTTTT. This encodes CASSQSGQTGELFF.

V gene TRBV5-1 combines with J gene TRBJ1-1; no clear D gene. Germline CDR1 and CDR2: SGHRS and YFSETQ. Deletions cut 0 bases from V and 6 bases from J, with 18 bases between. This CDR3 is built from 16 residues. CDR3 in DNA: TGCGCCAGCAGCTTGGATTTGAATCCGGGTGCATCTGAAGCTTTCTTT. This codes for CASSLDLNPGASEAFF.

V and J are TRBV5-1 and TRBJ2-7; TRBD2 aligns across 11 bases. CDR3 length: 19 amino acids. The trim removed 0 bases at V and 6 bases at J, leaving 17 bases unmatched. CDR1 is SGHRS, CDR2 YFSETQ, per germline. This chain's CDR3 is CASSLAWLAGGNRDPEQYF. The CDR3 DNA reads TGCGCCAGCAGCTTGGCATGGCTAGCGGGAGGAAACCGTGATCCCGAGCAGTACTTC.

The chain is built from TRBV6-5 and TRBJ1-6, with D hard to call. Germline V gene sequence: CDR1 MNHEY, CDR2 SVGAGI. Trimming took 9 bases from V and 7 from J, leaving 13 bases between them. CDR3 length equals 13 residues. The CDR3 nucleotides are TGTGCCAGTACCTCGGGGTGGAATTCACCCCTCCACTTT. It encodes CASTSGWNSPLHF.

The table lists this clone with a few counts. J is TRBJ2-2 and V is TRBV7-9, with D possibly TRBD2 on 5 matching bases. CDR1 is SEHNR and CDR2 is FQNEAQ in the germline V gene (reference sequence). This CDR3 has 15 amino acids. V was shortened by 2 bases and J by 7 bases, with 14 bases between the two germline ends. CDR3 in DNA: TGTGCCAGCAGCTTAATGAGGGAACCAAGCGGGGAGCTGTTTTTT. Its protein is CASSLMREPSGELFF.

This clone occurred once. For the CDR3, the DNA is TGTGCCAGCTCACCGCGACAGGGACAGGATGGCTACACCTTC. It specifies CASSPRQGQDGYTF. The chain joins TRBV18 to TRBJ1-2; 8 positions match TRBD1. CDR1 is KGHSH, CDR2 LQKENI, per germline. The CDR3 is made up of 14 amino acids. The ends lost 3 bases at V and 6 bases at J; junction bases unmatched: 6.

This clone was recorded once. The J gene is TRBJ1-2, the V gene TRBV19, with 7 bases matching TRBD1. This CDR3 is built from 17 residues. Germline CDR1 reads LNHDA; CDR2 reads SQIVND (reference sequence). V lost 0 bases, J lost 4 bases, and 11 bases stayed unmatched. The CDR3 is CASSIDRGGTEGYGYTF. CDR3 in DNA: TGTGCCAGTAGTATAGATCGAGGGGGCACAGAAGGCTATGGCTACACCTTC.

This clone was recorded only once. The CDR3 here is CASGPRAFYGYTF. The CDR3, as DNA: TGTGCCAGCGGACCGCGGGCTTTCTATGGCTACACCTTC. The chain recombines TRBV7-9 with TRBJ1-2; no clear D gene. The V end was cut by 8 bases, the J end by 4 bases, with 14 bases between. There are 13 residues in the CDR3. The germline V gene has CDR1 SEHNR and CDR2 FQNEAQ (reference sequence).

This chain joins TRBV19 and TRBJ2-5; TRBD2 matches 11 bases. CDR1 is LNHDA and CDR2 is SQIVND in the germline V gene (reference sequence). The CDR3 covers 17 residues. The ends lost 2 bases at V and 5 bases at J; junction bases unmatched: 10. The CDR3 sequence: CASSISLAGGRRETQYF. CDR3 bases: TGTGCCAGTAGTATAAGCCTAGCGGGGGGAAGGCGTGAGACCCAGTACTTC.

J is TRBJ2-3 and V is TRBV2, with D unclear. Germline V gives CDR1 SNHLY, CDR2 FYNNEI. The CDR3 length is 14 residues. Trimming took 8 bases from V and 0 from J, leaving 12 bases between them. DNA for the CDR3: TGTGCCAGCCGCCGCGGAATTAGCACAGATACGCAGTATTTT. This sequence encodes CASRRGISTDTQYF.

The chain recombines TRBV9 with TRBJ1-1; 11 bases line up with TRBD1. With V trimmed by 3 bases and J by 2 bases, 6 bases remained unmatched. The CDR3 is made up of 16 amino acids. CDR1 is SGDLS, CDR2 YYNGEE, per germline. CDR3 region: CASSARTGGSNTEAFF. Written as DNA, the CDR3 is TGTGCCAGCAGCGCCAGGACAGGGGGCTCTAACACTGAAGCTTTCTTT.

V usage is TRBV28 and J usage is TRBJ2-1; weak D call: TRBD1 (5 bases). CDR3 length: 14 residues. V lost 6 bases, J lost 7 bases, and 16 bases lay in between. Germline V gives CDR1 MDHEN, CDR2 SYDVKM. CDR3 nucleotide sequence: TGTGCCAGCAGCCGACAGAGGCTGGGGAATGAGCAGTTCTTC. Translating it yields CASSRQRLGNEQFF.

The rearrangement uses TRBV19 and TRBJ2-7; tentatively, D is TRBD1 (5 bases). The CDR3 length is 15 residues. In germline, CDR1 is LNHDA, CDR2 SQIVND (reference sequence). Trimming stripped 5 bases from V and 0 bases from J, with 14 bases between. CDR3 sequence (DNA): TGTGCCAGTAGTCCTTACAGGTACAACTCCTACGAGCAGTACTTC. This codes for CASSPYRYNSYEQYF.

The chain carries TRBV14 and TRBJ2-7; no definite D call. The CDR3 totals 12 residues. Germline lookup yields CDR1 SGHDN and CDR2 FVKESK. The germline V and J ends were trimmed by 1 base and 1 base, with 2 bases remaining between them. CDR3 DNA: TGTGCCAGCAGCCAAGCGTCCTACGAGCAGTACTTC. It is translated as CASSQASYEQYF.

The rearrangement uses TRBV5-4 and TRBJ2-7; 9 positions match TRBD1. V dropped 4 bases and J dropped 7; count of bases not matched to a gene: 6. Germline CDR1 is SGHNT and CDR2 is YYREEE (reference sequence). The CDR3 contains 13 residues. The CDR3 is CASSQDRGGEQYF. CDR3 DNA sequence: TGTGCCAGCAGCCAAGACAGGGGGGGGGAGCAGTACTTC.

V usage is TRBV6-5 and J usage is TRBJ1-1; D may be TRBD1 (5 bases). Trimming took off 6 bases at V and 1 base at J, with 9 bases between the two ends. The CDR3 length is 13 residues. Germline CDR1 and CDR2: MNHEY and SVGAGI. CDR3 amino acids: CASRQVQNTEAFF. The CDR3 region has the DNA TGTGCCAGCAGACAGGTACAGAACACTGAAGCTTTCTTT.

The chain employs TRBV6-6 and TRBJ2-7; possibly TRBD1 for D (5 bases). CDR3 length: 12 residues. V dropped 6 bases and J dropped 4 bases, with 10 bases sitting between them. Germline lookup yields CDR1 MNHNY and CDR2 SVGAGI (reference sequence). CDR3: CASSPRVYEQYF. The CDR3 DNA sequence: TGTGCCAGCAGCCCCAGGGTGTACGAGCAGTACTTC.

The table lists this clone with a few counts. V and J are TRBV27 and TRBJ2-7; 8 bases match TRBD1. With 1 base clipped from V and 2 bases from J, the junction kept 7 bases outside the gene matches. Germline loops: CDR1 MNHEY, CDR2 SMNVEV (reference sequence). The length of the CDR3 is 16 residues. CDR3 nucleotides: TGTGCCAGCAGTTTATTCGGGACAGGTGTACCCTACGAGCAGTACTTC. It translates to CASSLFGTGVPYEQYF.

This chain's CDR3 is CASLSGGSGTGELFF. For the CDR3, the DNA is TGTGCTAGTTTGAGCGGGGGGAGCGGCACCGGGGAGCTGTTTTTT. This chain uses TRBV12-5 with TRBJ2-2; 9 nucleotides agree with TRBD2. The CDR3 is 15 residues long. Germline values: CDR1 LGHNT, CDR2 FRNRAP. Trimming at V came to 8 bases and at J to 4 bases, leaving 8 bases not matched to a gene.